This T cell receptor (beta chain) was documented in a study of cytomegalovirus exposure and HLA in healthy donors. Overall study: HLA-typed donors contributed approximately 92 million unique TCRs, which were held in an early data release. The study, taken as a whole, reports: In a later analysis, DRB1 alleles had the most associated TCRs; HLA-C alleles the fewest. Reports state that TCR beta sequences accurately predicted most subjects' HLA-A and HLA-B alleles. An analysis was carried out at a later point. It showed that HLA-associated TCR beta chains were more clonally expanded than equally common non-associated chains.

Both 60 Vbeta primers and 13 Jbeta primers went into the PCR. The data were produced by immunoSEQ multiplex PCR, yet TCRdb's version contains in-frame clones alone and is incomplete. The sample carries about 100,000 clones, approximately 78% recorded once. The germline CDR1 and CDR2 sequences are SQVTM and ANQGSEA. The V and J ends lost 8 bases and 2 bases respectively, with 10 bases between them. The CDR3 is 11 residues long. The count of this clone is one. As yet, its antigen is unknown. The sample taken for sequencing was PBMCs. The gene calls are TRBV29-1 and TRBJ2-7, with D uncertain. The source of this sequence is a woman aged 40 to 49 in good health and CMV-seronegative. The CDR3: CSIRVTYEQYF. Here the CDR3 DNA reads TGCAGCATAAGAGTAACCTACGAGCAGTACTTC.